This T cell receptor beta chain is from a study of preoperative IRX-2 immunotherapy in early breast cancer. The V gene's germline CDR1 is MNHGY and CDR2 SAAAGT. Trimming removed 10 bases from V and 8 bases from J; junction bases left unmatched: 17. The CDR3 contains 14 residues. Documented treatment: preoperative locoregional IRX-2 cytokine immunotherapy. This phase Ib study tested locoregional IRX-2 cytokine immunotherapy given before surgery. The table came from immunoSEQ multiplex PCR; TCRdb's copy has only in-frame clones and leaves some out. The sample contains around 95,000 clones, roughly 89% of which appear only once.

The clonotype comes from a human donor with breast cancer. The V gene is TRBV6-8, the J gene TRBJ2-7, with 7 bases fitting TRBD2. The specimen was tumor tissue, collected after IRX-2 immunotherapy. CDR3 in amino acids: CAINPGGGDGKQYF. The CDR3 region has the DNA TGTGCCATCAACCCGGGAGGTGGAGATGGGAAGCAGTACTTC.